Below, one T cell receptor (beta chain) is given with its context. Its antigen is unidentified. This specimen belongs to a study of T cell responses to AZD1222 COVID-19 vaccine. Study conclusions and caveats: Close to half of spike-specific TCRs reportedly recognize unmutated variant regions. A rise in Spike-specific TCR breadth and depth followed two AZD1222 doses.

This CDR3 is 13 amino acids long. Trimming removed 0 bases from V and 4 bases from J, with 6 bases in between. CDR1 is LGHDT, CDR2 YNNKEL, per germline (reference sequence). Data came from immunoSEQ multiplex PCR; TCRdb stores just in-frame clones and leaves some out. Of 70,000 or so clones in the sample, 80% were seen once. The clonotype was recovered from an adult in good health. Sequences were derived from peripheral blood, sampled on day 0 of AZD1222 vaccination. J is TRBJ1-2 and V is TRBV3-1 (or the pseudogene TRBV3-2); no clear D gene. The CDR3 loop reads CASSQDGPYGYTF. The CDR3 DNA reads as TGTGCCAGCAGCCAAGATGGGCCCTATGGCTACACCTTC.